This note documents a single T cell receptor (beta chain) sequence. Germline assignment: CDR1 MNHEY and CDR2 SVGEGT. The CDR3 has 14 amino acids. The data stem from a study of blood T cells in healthy people across ages. For the second PCR, which ran for about 7 to 11 cycles, a sample-barcoded 5' primer and a J-beta primer mix were used. No fewer than 3 million CDR3-containing paired-end reads came from each sample. From the 5' RACE reads, TCRdb called clonotypes with MiXCR, one entry per CDR3 protein. Counted here are roughly 550,000 distinct CDR3 sequences, 24% occurring once; the ten biggest clones make up approximately 10%. Separately, the same data were catalogued under a study of T cells of mothers and their children. From that report: Reads recorded for TCR beta CDR3 numbered over 8.5 million per mother and some 2.7 million per child.

This chain connects TRBV6-2 or TRBV6-3 to TRBJ2-5; 7 bases match TRBD1. Gene TRBJ2-7 matches the end of the DNA better, so the J call may be wrong. The sequenced material came from blood. The sequence was collected from a boy aged 5 to 17 in good health. The CDR3 DNA follows: TGTGCCAGCAGGAACAGGGGTGATGGGTACGAGCAGTACTTC. Its protein is CASRNRGDGYEQYF.